The 25 T cell receptor beta chains listed next were all sequenced from one sample in a study of identical twins. TCRdb ran MiXCR on the 5' RACE reads and lists one entry per CDR3 protein. The profile shows roughly 720,000 distinct CDR3 sequences, approximately 18% of them singletons. The sample was also linked to a second study, of T cells expressing NK-cell markers.

The sequencing input was PBMCs. All receptors derive from a woman aged 18-29 years in good health.

This clonotype was seen more than once but under ten times. The chain has TRBV12-5 and TRBJ2-7, with D unclear. The germline V gene encodes CDR1 LGHNT and CDR2 FRNRAP. This CDR3 is built from 12 residues. Trimming pared 3 bases from V and 3 bases from J, leaving 6 bases between. CDR3 protein: CASGLGVYEQYF. In nucleotides, the CDR3 is TGTGCTAGTGGTTTAGGCGTCTACGAGCAGTACTTC.

This clonotype has only a few counts. The chain couples TRBV12-3 or TRBV12-4 to TRBJ2-5; D not resolved. Trimming shortened V by 2 bases and J by 9 bases, and 10 bases separated the two germline ends. The CDR3 contains 12 residues. As DNA, the CDR3 is TGTGCCAGCAGTTTACTGAGGTCGGCCCAGTACTTC. This translates into CASSLLRSAQYF.

This rearrangement joins TRBV20-1 to TRBJ1-4; the D gene is possibly TRBD1 (6 bases). The CDR3 contains 14 residues. Trimming removed 3 bases at V and 10 bases at J, with 18 bases between. Germline CDR1 is DFQATT and CDR2 is SNEGSKA (reference sequence). Written as DNA, the CDR3 is TGCAGTGCTAGTTCCCGACAGGAAAGCGGAAAACTGTTTTTT. It is translated as CSASSRQESGKLFF.

This clonotype was recorded once. The chain carries TRBV29-1 and TRBJ2-5; a possible D gene is TRBD1 (6 bases). Germline V gene lookup returns CDR1 SQVTM and CDR2 ANQGSEA. V gave up 8 bases and J gave up 2 bases, with 18 bases separating them. The CDR3 sequence is 14 residues long. CDR3: CSPGRGQRQETQYF. The CDR3 region has the DNA TGCAGCCCCGGTCGAGGACAGAGACAAGAGACCCAGTACTTC. The full variable domain, with the rest looked up from reference TRBV29-1 and TRBJ2-5, is SAVISQKPSRDICQRGTSLTIQCQVDSQVTMMFWYRQQPGQSLTLIATANQGSEATYESGFVIDKFPISRPNLTFSTLTVSNMSPEDSSIYLCSPGRGQRQETQYFGPGTRLLVL.

This clonotype occurred a few times. The chain combines TRBV12-3 or TRBV12-4 with TRBJ2-3; 7 bases match TRBD2. The CDR3 runs to 14 residues. J lost 6 bases, V lost 5 bases, and 8 bases had no gene match. CDR3 DNA: TGTGCCAGCAGTCCCCGACTCGGGGGGGATACGCAGTATTTT. Translation gives CASSPRLGGDTQYF.

The chain carries TRBV6-1 and TRBJ1-5; D is perhaps TRBD1 (5 bases). The CDR3 is 13 amino acids. Trimming took off 6 bases at V and 9 bases at J, with 15 bases between the two ends. Germline CDR1 MNHNS, CDR2 SASEGT. CDR3 in DNA: TGTGCCAGCAGCAGGGACCCAGTGGGGCCCCAGCATTTT. Its protein product is CASSRDPVGPQHF.

The chain is built from TRBV5-1 and TRBJ2-7; TRBD1 might be the D (6 bases). There are 13 residues in the CDR3. Germline V gene lookup returns CDR1 SGHRS and CDR2 YFSETQ. Trimming took 4 bases from V and 5 from J, leaving 13 bases between them. The CDR3 here is CASSEDPGDEQYF. CDR3 nucleotide sequence: TGCGCCAGCAGCGAAGATCCAGGGGACGAGCAGTACTTC.

This clonotype was seen a few times. The chain is built from TRBV20-1 and TRBJ2-7, with TRBD2 matching 7 bases. The CDR3 length is 15 residues. Trimming took 5 bases from V and 2 from J; bases not matched to a gene: 12. Per the germline V gene, CDR1 is DFQATT and CDR2 is SNEGSKA (reference sequence). The CDR3 loop is CSARPGGSGTYEQYF. For the CDR3, the DNA is TGCAGTGCTCGACCGGGAGGCTCAGGGACCTACGAGCAGTACTTC.

This clonotype was picked up a small number of times. This chain uses TRBV7-7 with TRBJ2-4; D is undetermined. Looked up from germline, CDR1 is SSHAT and CDR2 is FNYEAQ (reference sequence). CDR3 length: 15 amino acids. Trimming pared 5 bases from V and 2 bases from J, leaving 13 bases between. In DNA form, the CDR3 reads TGTGCCAGCAGCCCAGTAGTGTGGACCAAAAACATTCAGTACTTC. Its protein product is CASSPVVWTKNIQYF.

The chain links TRBV12-3 or TRBV12-4 to TRBJ2-7; a possible D gene is TRBD2 (6 bases). The CDR3 contains 15 residues. Trimming removed 6 bases at V and 1 base at J, with 16 bases between. The CDR3 sequence: CASSPALGRSYEQYF. CDR3 coding DNA: TGTGCCAGCAGCCCCGCCCTAGGGAGGTCCTACGAGCAGTACTTC.

The gene calls are TRBV6-5 and TRBJ2-1; the D is unclear. CDR1 and CDR2 from the germline V gene are MNHEY and SVGAGI. The CDR3 spans 13 residues. Trimming removed 4 bases at V and 4 bases at J, with 8 bases between. For the CDR3, the DNA is TGTGCCAGCAGTTCGACTGATTACAATGAGCAGTTCTTC. Protein sequence: CASSSTDYNEQFF.

The V and J genes are TRBV6-5 and TRBJ2-2; maybe TRBD2 (6 bases). The CDR3 contains 16 residues. Germline CDR1 reads MNHEY; CDR2 reads SVGAGI. V was pared by 2 bases and J by 7 bases, with 17 bases between. The CDR3 DNA reads TGTGCCAGCAGTTACGTTTCGGGAGAATTGGGCGGGGAGCTGTTTTTT. As protein: CASSYVSGELGGELFF.

This clonotype occurred a few times. V is TRBV5-1 and J is TRBJ2-1; 7 bases fit TRBD2. J was trimmed by 7 bases and V by 7 bases; bases with no gene match: 8. The CDR3 contains 13 residues. Germline V lookup: CDR1 SGHRS, CDR2 YFSETQ. DNA for the CDR3: TGCGCCAGCGCCGTGTCCGGGGGGAATGAGCAGTTCTTC. It specifies CASAVSGGNEQFF. Full variable domain (missing parts from reference TRBV5-1 and TRBJ2-1): KAGVTQTPRYLIKTRGQQVTLSCSPISGHRSVSWYQQTPGQGLQFLFEYFSETQRNKGNFPGRFSGRQFSNSRSEMNVSTLELGDSALYLCASAVSGGNEQFFGPGTRLTVL.

The chain carries TRBV5-5 and TRBJ2-5; unclear D gene. Trimming cost V 4 bases and J 1 base, with 11 bases left between them. Per the germline V gene, CDR1 is SGHKS and CDR2 is YYEKEE (reference sequence). The CDR3 runs to 14 residues. The CDR3 bases are TGTGCCAGCAGCACACCAGAGATCCAAGAGACCCAGTACTTC. It codes for CASSTPEIQETQYF. Variable domain in full (rest from reference TRBV5-5 and TRBJ2-5): DAGVTQSPTHLIKTRGQQVTLRCSPISGHKSVSWYQQVLGQGPQFIFQYYEKEERGRGNFPDRFSARQFPNYSSELNVNALLLGDSALYLCASSTPEIQETQYFGPGTRLLVL.

This clonotype has only a few counts. The rearrangement uses TRBV7-9 and TRBJ2-7; 8 bases are a match to TRBD2. V gave up 0 bases and J gave up 7 bases; unmatched junction bases: 11. CDR1 is SEHNR, CDR2 FQNEAQ, per germline (reference sequence). This CDR3 has 16 residues. The CDR3: CASSLAGLARLGEQYF. CDR3 nucleotide sequence: TGTGCCAGCAGCTTAGCCGGACTAGCAAGACTGGGAGAGCAGTACTTC.

This clonotype showed up just a few times. The J gene is TRBJ2-7, the V gene TRBV12-3 or TRBV12-4, with 8 bases that match TRBD1. The CDR3 has 14 amino acids. V was clipped by 7 bases and J by 5 bases; unmatched bases: 10. In DNA form, the CDR3 reads TGTGCCAGCAACAGGGGGAGGAGTACCCACGAGCAGTACTTC. Its translation: CASNRGRSTHEQYF.

This clonotype was picked up a small number of times. The genes are TRBV12-3 or TRBV12-4 and TRBJ1-6; D unclear. This CDR3 comprises 13 residues. V was shortened by 2 bases and J by 7 bases, with 6 bases between the two germline ends. CDR3: CASSLRWNSPLHF. For the CDR3, the DNA is TGTGCCAGCAGTTTAAGGTGGAATTCACCCCTCCACTTT.

This clonotype was detected ten times or more. The chain recombines TRBV7-2 with TRBJ2-5; possible D gene TRBD1, 8 bases. V lost 1 base, J lost 4 bases, and 10 bases lay in between. CDR1 SGHTA and CDR2 FQGNSA come from the germline V gene. The CDR3 runs 14 residues. CDR3 nucleotide sequence: TGTGCCAGCAGCTTAGACAGGGGGGGAGAGACCCAGTACTTC. This gives the protein CASSLDRGGETQYF.

This clonotype was counted only a few times. The J gene is TRBJ2-1, the V gene TRBV11-2, with 11 bases that match TRBD2. CDR1 and CDR2 from the germline V gene are SGHAT and FQNNGV. The V gene end was trimmed by 2 bases and the J gene end by 3 bases; junction bases not matched to a gene: 9. The CDR3 runs to 18 residues. CDR3 amino acids: CASSLTSGRVPYYNEQFF. The CDR3 DNA reads as TGTGCCAGCAGCTTAACTAGCGGGAGAGTTCCCTACTACAATGAGCAGTTCTTC. The variable domain in full, with the rest retrieved from reference TRBV11-2 and TRBJ2-1, is EAGVAQSPRYKIIEKRQSVAFWCNPISGHATLYWYQQILGQGPKLLIQFQNNGVVDDSQLPKDRFSAERLKGVDSTLKIQPAKLEDSAVYLCASSLTSGRVPYYNEQFFGPGTRLTVL.

The chain carries TRBV6-2 or TRBV6-3 and TRBJ2-3; no firm D call. This CDR3 comprises 12 residues. The ends were cut back, 7 bases at V and 6 bases at J, with 11 bases in the middle. Germline V lookup: CDR1 MNHEY, CDR2 SVGEGT. CDR3 nucleotides: TGTGCCAGCATGAAAACCGGGGATACGCAGTATTTT. Its translation is CASMKTGDTQYF.

This clonotype was picked up a small number of times. The chain carries TRBV20-1 and TRBJ2-7; D gene ambiguous. The CDR3 runs 15 residues. Trimming removed 6 bases from V and 4 bases from J, with 22 bases in between. Germline V lookup: CDR1 DFQATT, CDR2 SNEGSKA (reference sequence). The CDR3 sequence is CSALNLEKFGYEQYF. Here the CDR3 DNA reads TGCAGTGCCCTGAATCTAGAAAAGTTTGGATACGAGCAGTACTTC.

The rearrangement uses TRBV24-1 and TRBJ2-3, with D perhaps TRBD2 (5 bases). Germline CDR1 and CDR2: KGHDR and SFDVKD. The CDR3 loop spans 13 amino acids. The V gene lost 9 bases and the J gene lost 1 base, with 10 bases spanning the gap. Here the CDR3 DNA reads TGTGCCACCGGAATGGGAGGCACAGATACGCAGTATTTT. Its translation: CATGMGGTDTQYF.

This rearrangement joins TRBV6-1 to TRBJ2-7; D not certain. The germline CDR1 and CDR2 sequences are MNHNS and SASEGT. V gave up 6 bases and J gave up 3 bases, with 12 bases separating them. This CDR3 contains 13 residues. CDR3 coding DNA: TGTGCCAGCAGCCCAAGGACCCTCTACGAGCAGTACTTC. Amino acids: CASSPRTLYEQYF.

Notes on this clonotype: At one of its ends the junction is not consistent with the germline gene, which may arise from a read error. This chain uses TRBV7-9 with TRBJ1-1; weak D call: TRBD1 (5 bases). This CDR3 contains 15 residues. The germline V gene encodes CDR1 SEHNR and CDR2 FQNEAQ (reference sequence). CDR3: CASSLRQFLSSEALF. For the CDR3, the DNA is TGTGCCAGCAGCCTTCGACAGTTCCTAAGCTCTGAAGCTCTCTTT. The whole variable domain, filled in from reference TRBV7-9 and TRBJ1-1, reads DTGVSQNPRHKITKRGQNVTFRCDPISEHNRLYWYRQTLGQGPEFLTYFQNEAQLEKSRLLSDRFSAERPKGSFSTLEIQRTEQGDSAMYLCASSLRQFLSSEALFGQGTRLTVV.

This clonotype was counted a few times. The chain combines TRBV29-1 with TRBJ2-7, with D possibly matching TRBD1 (6 bases). Germline loops: CDR1 SQVTM, CDR2 ANQGSEA. The CDR3 has 14 amino acids. Trimming took 6 bases from V and 6 from J, leaving 21 bases between them. The CDR3 protein is CSVLQTGWPTEQYF. The CDR3 DNA follows: TGCAGCGTGCTCCAGACAGGTTGGCCTACCGAGCAGTACTTC.